A single sample is the source of the 24 T cell receptor beta chains below, sequenced in a study of blood T cell repertoires in COVID-19. The protocol was immunoSEQ multiplex PCR, while the TCRdb copy is restricted to in-frame clones and leaves out a portion. The sample has 40,000 to 65,000 clones, approximately 80% seen once. Sequencing was performed on peripheral blood. The receptors originated from a human donor in a cohort sampled during active COVID-19.

This chain connects TRBV29-1 to TRBJ2-3, with D perhaps matching TRBD2 (5 bases). Trimming left V 1 base short and J 10 bases short, with 15 bases between. Germline V gene lookup returns CDR1 SQVTM and CDR2 ANQGSEA. The CDR3 sequence is 13 residues long. The CDR3 nucleotides read TGCAGCGTTGAAGTTGTACCGGGGAACGCGCAGTATTTT. Its translation: CSVEVVPGNAQYF.

The chain is built from TRBV6-4 and TRBJ2-1, with TRBD2 matching 10 bases. Losses at the gene ends were 6 bases for V and 6 bases for J; bases not matched to a gene: 5. The germline CDR1 and CDR2 sequences are MRHNA and SNTAGT. This CDR3 region has 14 residues. The CDR3 DNA sequence: TGTGCCAGCAGCCTACTAGCGGGATTCAATGAGCAGTTCTTC. Its translation is CASSLLAGFNEQFF.

This sequence joins TRBV10-2 and TRBJ2-1; tentatively, D is TRBD2 (6 bases). CDR1 and CDR2 from the germline V gene are WSHSY and SAAADI. This CDR3 spans 14 amino acids. V lost 8 bases, J lost 6 bases, and 17 bases lay in between. The CDR3 nucleotides are TGCGCCAGCCTTGACGGGAGCACCTCCAATGAGCAGTTCTTC. Its protein product is CASLDGSTSNEQFF.

The chain couples TRBV6-1 to TRBJ1-6; TRBD1 aligns across 8 bases. There are 15 residues in the CDR3. V dropped 2 bases and J dropped 10; count of bases not matched to a gene: 7. Germline values: CDR1 MNHNS, CDR2 SASEGT. CDR3 nucleotide sequence: TGTGCCAGCAGTGAAAAGGACAGGGCTGGCTCACCCCTCCACTTT. Residues: CASSEKDRAGSPLHF.

The chain combines TRBV19 with TRBJ2-3; tentative D call: TRBD2 (7 bases). The CDR3 spans 16 residues. V was cut by 4 bases and J by 4 bases, with 18 bases left in between. Germline-derived CDR1 and CDR2 are LNHDA and SQIVND (reference sequence). Written as DNA, the CDR3 is TGTGCCAGTAGTAGGGGGGGCCTCTTGGGACCAGATACGCAGTATTTT. It is translated as CASSRGGLLGPDTQYF.

This clone was picked up one time. The chain recombines TRBV18 with TRBJ2-5, with D possibly TRBD1 on 5 matching bases. Germline V gene sequence: CDR1 KGHSH, CDR2 LQKENI. The CDR3 consists of 14 residues. V lost 1 base to trimming and J lost 5 bases, with 11 bases between them. Written as DNA, the CDR3 is TGTGCCAGCTCACCACTTCAGGGAAGCGAGACCCAGTACTTC. It codes for CASSPLQGSETQYF.

This chain links TRBV21-1 with TRBJ2-7; the DNA was not compared with TRBD1, the D call given in the table. TRBV21-1 is a pseudogene segment. This CDR3 is 16 amino acids long. CDR3: CASTEDKTGPSYEQYF. The CDR3 DNA follows: TGTGCCAGCACCGAGGATAAGACAGGTCCCTCCTACGAGCAGTACTTC.

The gene calls are TRBV7-2 and TRBJ2-1, with 10 positions matching TRBD1. V gave up 5 bases and J gave up 12 bases; unmatched junction bases: 10. Looked up from germline, CDR1 is SGHTA and CDR2 is FQGNSA. The CDR3 spans 14 residues. The CDR3 spells CASSARQGAIGQFF. In DNA, the CDR3 is TGTGCCAGCAGCGCTCGACAGGGGGCTATAGGGCAGTTCTTC.

This rearrangement joins TRBV24-1 to TRBJ2-5; weak D call: TRBD2 (5 bases). The CDR3 has 15 amino acids. Germline V gene sequence: CDR1 KGHDR, CDR2 SFDVKD. Trimming took 1 base from V and 2 from J, leaving 10 bases between them. The CDR3 DNA reads TGTGCCACCAGTGATTTCCTGAGGGAACAAGAGACCCAGTACTTC. Translating it yields CATSDFLREQETQYF.

The genes are TRBV3-1 (or the pseudogene TRBV3-2) and TRBJ2-7, with D perhaps matching TRBD2 (6 bases). The CDR3 covers 14 residues. CDR1 and CDR2 from the germline V gene are LGHDT and YNNKEL (reference sequence). Trimming took off 3 bases at V and 9 bases at J, with 18 bases between the two ends. The CDR3 loop is CASSQTGRKLLQYF. In DNA, the CDR3 is TGTGCCAGCAGCCAGACTGGGAGGAAACTTCTGCAGTACTTC.

This clone appeared a single time. This rearrangement joins TRBV27 to TRBJ2-7, with 9 bases lining up with TRBD2. CDR1 MNHEY and CDR2 SMNVEV come from the germline V gene (reference sequence). This CDR3 contains 16 residues. V was clipped by 5 bases and J by 4 bases; unmatched bases: 12. As DNA, the CDR3 is TGTGCCAGCAGTATTCCTCGGAGTAGCGGGGGTTACGAGCAGTACTTC. Amino acid sequence: CASSIPRSSGGYEQYF.

The V gene is TRBV18, the J gene TRBJ2-3; 10 bases fit TRBD2. V shed 5 bases and J 8 bases; nucleotides not matched to a gene: 7. The CDR3 is 14 residues long. Per the germline V gene, CDR1 is KGHSH and CDR2 is LQKENI. CDR3 nucleotide sequence: TGTGCCAGCTCAGCTACTAGCGGGATGGGTACGCAGTATTTT. This gives the protein CASSATSGMGTQYF. The complete variable domain, with remaining parts taken from reference TRBV18 and TRBJ2-3, reads NAGVMQNPRHLVRRRGQEARLRCSPMKGHSHVYWYRQLPEEGLKFMVYLQKENIIDESGMPKERFSAEFPKEGPSILRIQQVVRGDSAAYFCASSATSGMGTQYFGPGTRLTVL.

This chain connects TRBV5-5 to TRBJ2-7; possible D gene TRBD2, 5 bases. The V end lost 3 bases, the J end lost 1 base, and 17 bases lay between the germline ends. The CDR3 sequence is 16 residues long. The germline V gene encodes CDR1 SGHKS and CDR2 YYEKEE (reference sequence). The CDR3 DNA sequence: TGTGCCAGCAGCTCCCCCGAACGAGGGTTTTCCTACGAGCAGTACTTC. Its protein is CASSSPERGFSYEQYF. The full variable domain, completed using reference TRBV5-5 and TRBJ2-7, is DAGVTQSPTHLIKTRGQQVTLRCSPISGHKSVSWYQQVLGQGPQFIFQYYEKEERGRGNFPDRFSARQFPNYSSELNVNALLLGDSALYLCASSSPERGFSYEQYFGPGTRLTVT.

The rearrangement joins TRBV18 to TRBJ1-5, with D tentatively TRBD1 (6 bases). The CDR3 spans 13 residues. With 5 bases removed from V and 4 bases from J, the gap between germline ends came to 9 bases. The germline V gene encodes CDR1 KGHSH and CDR2 LQKENI. CDR3 coding DNA: TGTGCCAGCTCAAAACAGGGAAATCAGCCCCAGCATTTT. Its translation: CASSKQGNQPQHF.

The genes are TRBV11-2 and TRBJ2-2; TRBD2 agrees at 8 bases. Germline V gene data show CDR1 as SGHAT and CDR2 as FQNNGV. V trimming: 7 bases; J trimming: 4 bases; junction bases outside the gene matches: 5. The CDR3 length is 14 residues. This chain's CDR3 is CASTPRGGTGELFF. CDR3 bases: TGTGCCAGCACCCCCCGGGGGGGCACCGGGGAGCTGTTTTTT.

The chain combines TRBV6-2 or TRBV6-3 with TRBJ1-1; the match to TRBD1 covers 8 bases. With 4 bases clipped from V and 3 bases from J, the junction kept 7 bases outside the gene matches. Germline V lookup: CDR1 MNHEY, CDR2 SVGEGT. This CDR3 contains 15 residues. The CDR3: CASSSTPDRDTEAFF. The CDR3 DNA follows: TGTGCCAGCAGTTCCACTCCGGACAGGGACACTGAAGCTTTCTTT.

This clone was seen once. J is TRBJ2-1 and V is TRBV5-1; TRBD2 matches at 9 bases. Germline assignment: CDR1 SGHRS and CDR2 YFSETQ. The V and J ends lost 7 bases and 4 bases, in that order; junction bases with no gene match: 6. This CDR3 is 14 amino acids long. The CDR3 region is CASGLAGPYNEQFF. The CDR3 DNA reads as TGCGCCAGCGGGCTAGCGGGACCTTACAATGAGCAGTTCTTC.

This chain uses TRBV6-6 with TRBJ1-5, with D possibly being TRBD1 (5 bases). V dropped 0 bases and J dropped 1 base, with 10 bases sitting between them. CDR3 size: 16 residues. From germline, CDR1 is MNHNY and CDR2 SVGAGI (reference sequence). The CDR3 bases are TGTGCCAGCAGTTACTCGGGGCAACCCAGCAATCAGCCCCAGCATTTT. This sequence encodes CASSYSGQPSNQPQHF.

This rearrangement joins TRBV9 to TRBJ2-1, with 10 nucleotides matching TRBD2. Germline values: CDR1 SGDLS, CDR2 YYNGEE. The ends lost 5 bases at V and 7 bases at J; junction bases unmatched: 6. The CDR3 consists of 14 residues. The CDR3 DNA follows: TGTGCCAGCAGTGCTACTAGCGGGAATAATGAGCAGTTCTTC. Translated: CASSATSGNNEQFF.

This sequence joins TRBV6-6 and TRBJ2-5, with D maybe TRBD2 (5 bases). The CDR3 spans 11 residues. V lost 4 bases and J 7 bases, leaving 7 bases between the germline ends. Per the germline V gene, CDR1 is MNHNY and CDR2 is SVGAGI (reference sequence). The DNA for the CDR3 is TGTGCCAGCAGTTCCGAGGGGACCCAGTACTTC. This codes for CASSSEGTQYF.

The V and J genes are TRBV7-2 and TRBJ2-5, with D hard to call. CDR1 is SGHTA and CDR2 is FQGNSA in the germline V gene. The CDR3 runs to 15 residues. Trimming left V 0 bases short and J 1 base short, with 9 bases between. The CDR3 sequence is CASSLALHLQETQYF. CDR3 coding DNA: TGTGCCAGCAGCTTAGCTTTACACCTCCAAGAGACCCAGTACTTC.

This clone was seen more than once but under ten times. The chain links TRBV18 to TRBJ1-2, with unresolved D. CDR3 length: 15 residues. The V end lost 3 bases, the J end lost 8 bases, and 19 bases lay between the germline ends. Per germline, CDR1 KGHSH and CDR2 LQKENI. CDR3 in amino acids: CASSPRNREGGGYTF. In nucleotides, the CDR3 is TGTGCCAGCTCACCGCGAAACCGGGAAGGCGGAGGCTACACCTTC.

The chain couples TRBV13 to TRBJ2-1, with TRBD2 identical over 12 bases. CDR1 PRHDT and CDR2 FYEKMQ come from the germline V gene (reference sequence). Trimming took 5 bases from V and 8 from J; bases not matched to a gene: 13. The CDR3 sequence is 17 residues long. The CDR3 loop reads CASSTTSGGIGSHEQFF. The CDR3 region has the DNA TGTGCCAGCAGCACAACTAGCGGGGGGATCGGATCCCATGAGCAGTTCTTC.

The rearrangement uses TRBV5-1 and TRBJ1-2, with 7 nucleotides matching TRBD1. This CDR3 has 15 residues. Germline V gene data show CDR1 as SGHRS and CDR2 as YFSETQ. The V segment lost 4 bases and the J segment 5 bases; nucleotides outside the gene matches: 11. CDR3 in DNA: TGCGCCAGCAGCCCAGGACCGGGACAGAGATATGGCTACACCTTC. Protein sequence: CASSPGPGQRYGYTF.